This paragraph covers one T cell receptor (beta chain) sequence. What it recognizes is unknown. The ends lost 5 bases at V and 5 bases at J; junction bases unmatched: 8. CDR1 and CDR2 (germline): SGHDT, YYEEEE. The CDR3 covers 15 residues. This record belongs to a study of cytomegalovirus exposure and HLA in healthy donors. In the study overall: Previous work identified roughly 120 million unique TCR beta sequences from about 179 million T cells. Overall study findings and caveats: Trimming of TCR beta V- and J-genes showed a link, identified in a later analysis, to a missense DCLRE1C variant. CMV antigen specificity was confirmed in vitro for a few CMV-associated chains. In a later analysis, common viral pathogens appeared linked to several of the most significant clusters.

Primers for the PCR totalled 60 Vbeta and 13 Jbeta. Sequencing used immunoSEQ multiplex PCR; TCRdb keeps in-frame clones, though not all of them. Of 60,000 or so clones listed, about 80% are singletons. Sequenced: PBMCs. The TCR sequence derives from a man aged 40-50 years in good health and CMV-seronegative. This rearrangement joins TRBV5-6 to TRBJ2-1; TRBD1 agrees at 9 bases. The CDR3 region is CASSYYGTGNNEQFF. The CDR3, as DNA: TGTGCCAGCAGTTACTACGGGACAGGGAACAATGAGCAGTTCTTC.